A single sample gave rise to the 8 T cell receptor beta chains below, sequenced in a study of Ad26.COV2.S vaccination and SARS-CoV-2 variants. The data were produced by immunoSEQ multiplex PCR, yet TCRdb's version contains in-frame clones alone and is incomplete. The sample holds 300,000 to 400,000 clones, about 90% seen once. The sample here was peripheral blood, taken after recovery from COVID-19. Source of these receptors: a human donor who had recovered from COVID-19.

The V gene is TRBV15, the J gene TRBJ2-2; 9 nucleotides agree with TRBD1. J was trimmed by 2 bases and V by 3 bases; bases with no gene match: 19. CDR3 length: 21 amino acids. CDR1 is LNHNV and CDR2 is YYDKDF in the germline V gene (reference sequence). The CDR3 protein is CATSSRTGQGSLGLNTGELFF. CDR3 DNA: TGTGCCACCAGCAGCCGAACGGGACAGGGATCTTTGGGACTAAACACCGGGGAGCTGTTTTTT.

V usage is TRBV4-1 and J usage is TRBJ2-3; TRBD2 aligns across 9 bases. CDR3 length: 16 residues. Per germline, CDR1 MGHRA and CDR2 YSYEKL. The J segment lost 3 bases and the V segment lost 2 bases, leaving 6 bases of the junction unmatched. The CDR3 spells CASSQWAGGRTDTQYF. The CDR3, as DNA: TGCGCCAGCAGCCAATGGGCGGGGGGGCGGACAGATACGCAGTATTTT.

The genes are TRBV12-3 or TRBV12-4 and TRBJ1-1, with D perhaps TRBD1 (5 bases). V lost 3 bases and J lost 6, with 8 bases in between. This CDR3 has 12 amino acids. This chain's CDR3 is CASSFGTPEAFF. The CDR3 nucleotides read TGTGCCAGCAGTTTCGGGACTCCTGAAGCTTTCTTT.

The chain uses TRBV7-2 and TRBJ2-6; D perhaps matches TRBD1 (5 bases). V gave up 5 bases and J gave up 1 base, with 9 bases separating them. This CDR3 has 15 amino acids. CDR1 and CDR2 (germline): SGHTA, FQGNSA. The DNA of the CDR3 is TGTGCCAGCAGCGCTAGGGGTTCTGGGGCCAACGTCCTGACTTTC. This translates into CASSARGSGANVLTF.

V usage is TRBV7-3 and J usage is TRBJ2-1, with a possible D match to TRBD2 (6 bases). Germline CDR1 is SGHTA and CDR2 is FQGTGA. V shed 2 bases and J shed 0 bases, with 11 bases lying between them. The CDR3 has 16 residues. CDR3 region: CASSLSPGDSYNEQFF. Here the CDR3 DNA reads TGTGCCAGCAGCTTATCTCCGGGGGACTCCTACAATGAGCAGTTCTTC. Together with reference TRBV7-3 and TRBJ2-1, the CDR3 gives the full variable domain: GAGVSQTPSNKVTEKGKYVELRCDPISGHTALYWYRQSLGQGPEFLIYFQGTGAADDSGLPNDRFFAVRPEGSVSTLKIQRTERGDSAVYLCASSLSPGDSYNEQFFGPGTRLTVL.

This clone came up once. The genes are TRBV9 and TRBJ2-6; 8 bases agree with TRBD1. Germline V gives CDR1 SGDLS, CDR2 YYNGEE. The junction had 15 bases not matched to a gene; V was cut back by 4 bases and J by 0 bases. The CDR3 loop spans 20 amino acids. The CDR3 reads CASSPDPRGTGSSGANVLTF. In DNA form, the CDR3 reads TGTGCCAGCAGCCCCGACCCACGGGGGACAGGCTCCTCTGGGGCCAACGTCCTGACTTTC.

The J gene is TRBJ1-6, the V gene TRBV7-2; 8 nucleotides match TRBD1. Germline CDR1 is SGHTA and CDR2 is FQGNSA. This CDR3 has 15 residues. After removal of 1 base from V and 8 bases from J, the junction contained 4 bases not matched to a gene. CDR3 DNA sequence: TGTGCCAGCAGCTTAGAACAGGGGGGTGATTCACCCCTCCACTTT. Its translation: CASSLEQGGDSPLHF.

This chain joins TRBV18 and TRBJ2-7; 9 nucleotides align to TRBD1. The CDR3 consists of 15 residues. Trimming at V came to 5 bases and at J to 6 bases, leaving 11 bases not matched to a gene. Per germline, CDR1 KGHSH and CDR2 LQKENI. CDR3 in amino acids: CASSVAGQGFGEQYF. The CDR3 nucleotides read TGTGCCAGCTCAGTGGCGGGACAGGGCTTCGGCGAGCAGTACTTC.